This TCR beta chain was recorded in a study of a mutant IDH1 vaccine in newly diagnosed glioma. Across the study: Patients were pretreated with radiotherapy, temozolomide, or both, mostly both.

The method was immunoSEQ multiplex PCR; TCRdb's version includes in-frame clones alone and lacks a portion of them. The sample records about 90,000 clones, around nine tenths being singletons. CDR1 KGHSH and CDR2 LQKENI come from the germline V gene. The CDR3 covers 16 residues. V dropped 3 bases and J dropped 6 bases, with 17 bases sitting between them. Time point specified: week 47, end of study. The vaccine gave 300 ug of a 20-mer mutant IDH1 peptide subcutaneously per dose. There were eight vaccinations for patients, given in weeks 1, 3, 5, 7, 11, 15, 19 and 23. Worth noting for this clone: What it binds is unknown.

This clonotype was obtained from a woman between 50 and 59 years old with glioma. The chain employs TRBV18 and TRBJ2-2; D is possibly TRBD2 (6 bases). Sequencing used PBMCs, obtained from a glioma patient whose treatment included an IDH1 peptide vaccine. Here the CDR3 reads CASSPKGDSVAGELFF. CDR3 nucleotides: TGTGCCAGCTCACCGAAAGGGGACTCCGTCGCCGGGGAGCTGTTTTTT.